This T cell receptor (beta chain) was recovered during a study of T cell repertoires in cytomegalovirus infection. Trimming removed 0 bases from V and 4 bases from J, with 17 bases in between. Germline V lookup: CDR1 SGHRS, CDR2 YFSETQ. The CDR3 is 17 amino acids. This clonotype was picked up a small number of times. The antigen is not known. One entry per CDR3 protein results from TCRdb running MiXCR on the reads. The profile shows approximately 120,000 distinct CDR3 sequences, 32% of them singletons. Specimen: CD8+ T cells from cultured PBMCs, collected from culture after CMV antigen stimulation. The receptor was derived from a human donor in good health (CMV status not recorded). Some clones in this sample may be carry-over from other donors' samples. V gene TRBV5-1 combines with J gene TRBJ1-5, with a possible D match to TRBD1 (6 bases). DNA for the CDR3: TGCGCCAGCAGCTTGGGGACAGCCTCATTCGGTAATCAGCCCCAGCATTTT. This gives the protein CASSLGTASFGNQPQHF.